This TCR beta chain appears in the sequencing data of a study of T cell changes during pregnancy in multiple sclerosis. Germline lookup yields CDR1 LNHDA and CDR2 SQIVND (reference sequence). The V and J ends lost 0 bases and 7 bases respectively, with 9 bases between them. The CDR3 is 13 amino acids. Assay used: immunoSEQ multiplex PCR; TCRdb lists only in-frame clones, some missing. The repertoire holds tens of thousands of clones, with roughly 88% as singletons. The receptor's source is a female donor with multiple sclerosis, enrolled in a pregnancy study. Specimen: peripheral blood, collected in the second trimester of pregnancy. This rearrangement joins TRBV19 to TRBJ1-1; a possible D gene is TRBD1 (5 bases). The CDR3 region has the DNA TGTGCCAGTAGTATAGATCGGGACTATGAAGCTTTCTTT. This sequence encodes CASSIDRDYEAFF. Full variable domain (outside the CDR3, taken from reference TRBV19 and TRBJ1-1): DGGITQSPKYLFRKEGQNVTLSCEQNLNHDAMYWYRQDPGQGLRLIYYSQIVNDFQKGDIAEGYSVSREKKESFPLTVTSAQKNPTAFYLCASSIDRDYEAFFGQGTRLTVV.